These 21 T cell receptor beta chains came from one sample sequenced in a study of T cell responses to AZD1222 COVID-19 vaccine. Repertoires were generated with immunoSEQ multiplex PCR, while TCRdb's copy carries only in-frame clones and drops some. The data show roughly 130,000 clones, about 89% seen once. The sample consisted of peripheral blood, taken 28 days after the second dose of the MenACWY control vaccine. Receptors originate from an adult who received the MenACWY meningococcal vaccine as a control.

This clone has only a few counts. The V call is TRBV27, the J call TRBJ1-6; D ambiguous. Trimming cost V 2 bases and J 8 bases, with 16 bases left between them. CDR1 and CDR2 (germline): MNHEY, SMNVEV (reference sequence). The CDR3 extends over 16 amino acids. In DNA, the CDR3 is TGTGCCAGCAGTTTAGAGGCCTCCTCTTATGATTCACCCCTCCACTTT. Its protein product is CASSLEASSYDSPLHF.

This clone was found a few times. The chain uses TRBV7-9 and TRBJ1-1; no clear D gene. The germline V gene has CDR1 SEHNR and CDR2 FQNEAQ (reference sequence). The CDR3 has 13 amino acids. V was pared by 2 bases and J by 7 bases, with 11 bases between. The CDR3: CASSLNTAIEAFF. CDR3 sequence (DNA): TGTGCCAGCAGCTTAAATACAGCAATTGAAGCTTTCTTT.

This chain uses TRBV7-2 with TRBJ2-7, with TRBD1 matching over 9 bases. The CDR3 is 15 amino acids. J was trimmed by 6 bases and V by 5 bases; bases with no gene match: 11. Germline V gene data show CDR1 as SGHTA and CDR2 as FQGNSA. CDR3 sequence: CASSPNPGQGGEQYF. In DNA form, the CDR3 reads TGTGCCAGCAGCCCTAATCCGGGACAGGGTGGCGAGCAGTACTTC.

The rearrangement links TRBV4-3 to TRBJ2-7; no firm D call. This CDR3 region has 13 residues. Trimming took off 0 bases at V and 1 base at J, with 4 bases between the two ends. Germline assignment: CDR1 LGHNA and CDR2 YSLEER. The chain's CDR3 is CASSQELSYEQYF. The CDR3 DNA sequence: TGCGCCAGCAGCCAAGAACTATCCTACGAGCAGTACTTC.

This chain uses TRBV19 with TRBJ2-4, with 12 nucleotides matching TRBD1. This CDR3 is 18 amino acids long. With V trimmed by 3 bases and J by 3 bases, 9 bases remained unmatched. Germline CDR1 reads LNHDA; CDR2 reads SQIVND (reference sequence). CDR3 amino acids: CASSMGTGGIGVKNIQYF. The CDR3 DNA reads TGTGCCAGTAGTATGGGGACAGGGGGCATCGGGGTCAAAAACATTCAGTACTTC. Drawing the rest from reference TRBV19 and TRBJ2-4, the complete variable domain is DGGITQSPKYLFRKEGQNVTLSCEQNLNHDAMYWYRQDPGQGLRLIYYSQIVNDFQKGDIAEGYSVSREKKESFPLTVTSAQKNPTAFYLCASSMGTGGIGVKNIQYFGAGTRLSVL.

The CDR3 here is CASSASGGASETQYF. CDR3 coding DNA: TGTGCCAGCAGCGCTAGCGGGGGGGCGTCGGAGACCCAGTACTTC. This chain connects TRBV5-6 to TRBJ2-5; 12 nucleotides match TRBD2. Germline V gene data show CDR1 as SGHDT and CDR2 as YYEEEE. This CDR3 has 15 residues. The V and J ends lost 4 bases and 5 bases, in that order; junction bases with no gene match: 6.

The chain recombines TRBV13 with TRBJ2-5; D not certain. Germline-derived CDR1 and CDR2 are PRHDT and FYEKMQ (reference sequence). V was shortened by 6 bases and J by 1 base, with 6 bases between the two germline ends. CDR3 length: 12 residues. CDR3 DNA: TGTGCCAGCAGTGGCTCCCAAGAGACCCAGTACTTC. This translates into CASSGSQETQYF.

The chain has TRBV28 and TRBJ2-7; TRBD2 might be the D (5 bases). CDR3 size: 15 residues. V dropped 5 bases and J dropped 2 bases, with 16 bases sitting between them. Germline V CDR1 and CDR2: MDHEN, SYDVKM. The CDR3: CASSTAGQAAYEQYF. The CDR3 DNA follows: TGTGCCAGCAGTACCGCGGGCCAGGCGGCCTACGAGCAGTACTTC.

The V call is TRBV27, the J call TRBJ2-2, with 7 nucleotides matching TRBD2. V shed 3 bases, J shed 13 bases, and the junction held 5 bases outside the gene matches. The CDR3 extends over 12 amino acids. Per the germline V gene, CDR1 is MNHEY and CDR2 is SMNVEV (reference sequence). The CDR3 coding sequence is TGTGCCAGCAGTTTCGTGGGCGGGAGGCTGTTTTTT. This translates into CASSFVGGRLFF.

The chain has TRBV11-3 and TRBJ2-2; 11 bases are shared with TRBD1. The V and J ends lost 2 bases and 5 bases, in that order; junction bases with no gene match: 10. Germline V CDR1 and CDR2: SGHNT, YENEEA. This CDR3 has 18 residues. The chain's CDR3 is CASSLLKGQGADTGELFF. The CDR3 nucleotides read TGTGCCAGCAGCTTACTAAAAGGACAGGGGGCAGATACCGGGGAGCTGTTTTTT.

This chain links TRBV18 with TRBJ2-3, with D possibly TRBD2 on 6 matching bases. The CDR3 consists of 15 residues. Germline CDR1 and CDR2: KGHSH and LQKENI. Trimming left V 6 bases short and J 0 bases short, with 13 bases between. The CDR3: CASSPRGGSTDTQYF. The CDR3 DNA sequence: TGTGCCAGCTCCCCCCGCGGAGGGAGCACAGATACGCAGTATTTT. The variable domain in full, with the rest retrieved from reference TRBV18 and TRBJ2-3, is NAGVMQNPRHLVRRRGQEARLRCSPMKGHSHVYWYRQLPEEGLKFMVYLQKENIIDESGMPKERFSAEFPKEGPSILRIQQVVRGDSAAYFCASSPRGGSTDTQYFGPGTRLTVL.

The chain employs TRBV19 and TRBJ2-1; 13 bases are shared with TRBD2. The CDR3 contains 17 residues. The V segment lost 0 bases and the J segment 4 bases; nucleotides outside the gene matches: 3. The germline CDR1 and CDR2 sequences are LNHDA and SQIVND (reference sequence). CDR3 in amino acids: CASSIELGLAGYNEQFF. CDR3 nucleotides: TGTGCCAGTAGTATAGAGTTGGGACTAGCGGGATACAATGAGCAGTTCTTC.

Only a few counts were recorded for this clone. The chain is built from TRBV11-2 and TRBJ1-1, with D possibly being TRBD1 (6 bases). V was cut by 5 bases and J by 1 base, with 11 bases left in between. CDR3 length: 14 amino acids. Per germline, CDR1 SGHAT and CDR2 FQNNGV. The CDR3 sequence: CASSRGQTNTEAFF. The CDR3, as DNA: TGTGCCAGCAGCCGGGGGCAAACGAACACTGAAGCTTTCTTT.

The chain uses TRBV27 and TRBJ1-2; the D gene is possibly TRBD1 (5 bases). The CDR3 totals 13 residues. Per the germline V gene, CDR1 is MNHEY and CDR2 is SMNVEV (reference sequence). Between the trimmed V and J ends, which lost 2 bases and 8 bases, there was a span of 12 bases. This CDR3 reads CASSLKQGWGYTF. DNA of the CDR3: TGTGCCAGCAGTTTAAAGCAGGGATGGGGCTACACCTTC.

J is TRBJ1-2 and V is TRBV12-5; tentatively, D is TRBD1 (5 bases). The CDR3 spans 15 residues. V lost 1 base and J lost 4, with 13 bases in between. From germline, CDR1 is LGHNT and CDR2 FRNRAP. The chain's CDR3 is CASGLGGLGGYGYTF. DNA for the CDR3: TGTGCTAGTGGTTTGGGGGGCTTAGGAGGCTATGGCTACACCTTC.

The rearrangement joins TRBV30 to TRBJ1-5; D gene ambiguous. Germline V CDR1 and CDR2: GTSNPN, SVGIG (reference sequence). The V gene lost 0 bases and the J gene lost 3 bases, with 9 bases spanning the gap. The CDR3 covers 14 residues. CDR3 DNA sequence: TGTGCCTGGAGTGTAGGCGGGCTCAATCAGCCCCAGCATTTT. It is translated as CAWSVGGLNQPQHF.

V is TRBV19 and J is TRBJ2-2, with D possibly being TRBD2 (6 bases). The germline gives CDR1 LNHDA, CDR2 SQIVND (reference sequence). Trimming removed 3 bases at V and 9 bases at J, with 8 bases between. The CDR3 runs 12 residues. CDR3 amino acids: CASSMEGRELFF. In DNA form, the CDR3 reads TGTGCCAGTAGTATGGAGGGGCGGGAGCTGTTTTTT.

The chain employs TRBV3-1 (or the pseudogene TRBV3-2) and TRBJ1-3; 8 bases align to TRBD1. CDR3 length: 12 amino acids. V was pared by 1 base and J by 16 bases, with 6 bases of the junction left unmatched. Germline V CDR1 and CDR2: LGHDT, YNNKEL (reference sequence). The CDR3 protein is CASSQGDRPPYF. Written as DNA, the CDR3 is TGTGCCAGCAGCCAAGGGGACAGGCCTCCTTATTTT.

The rearrangement joins TRBV6-1 to TRBJ2-5; D not certain. This CDR3 spans 14 amino acids. Trimming removed 3 bases from V and 2 bases from J, with 10 bases in between. The germline V gene encodes CDR1 MNHNS and CDR2 SASEGT. The CDR3 bases are TGTGCCAGCAGTGAGAGGTGGCAGCAAGAGACCCAGTACTTC. Amino acid sequence: CASSERWQQETQYF.

The chain links TRBV28 to TRBJ1-4; tentatively, D is TRBD1 (5 bases). Trimming cost V 3 bases and J 8 bases, with 16 bases left between them. The CDR3 has 15 amino acids. Germline CDR1 MDHEN, CDR2 SYDVKM. This CDR3 is CASSLGPGGFEKLFF. The CDR3 DNA sequence: TGTGCCAGCAGTTTGGGGCCTGGGGGATTCGAAAAACTGTTTTTT.

This sequence joins TRBV15 and TRBJ2-7; 11 nucleotides agree with TRBD2. Germline V gene lookup returns CDR1 LNHNV and CDR2 YYDKDF (reference sequence). The J segment lost 3 bases and the V segment lost 3 bases, leaving 7 bases of the junction unmatched. The CDR3 is made up of 16 amino acids. The CDR3 DNA reads TGTGCCACCAGCAGGGCCGGCGGGACTAGCGGCTACGAGCAGTACTTC. Translation gives CATSRAGGTSGYEQYF.